The 20 T cell receptor beta chains given below trace back to one sample, sequenced in a study of cytomegalovirus exposure and HLA in healthy donors. The PCR had 60 Vbeta and 13 Jbeta primers. Profiling relied on immunoSEQ multiplex PCR, and the TCRdb table lists in-frame clones only, not all of them. The table lists about 150,000 clones, 70% to 90% of them singletons. The sequenced sample was PBMCs. The receptors shown here come from a male donor in good health and CMV-seronegative.

V gene TRBV13 combines with J gene TRBJ2-7, with a tentative D call TRBD1 (5 bases). This CDR3 has 15 amino acids. V was shortened by 1 base and J by 1 base, with 11 bases between the two germline ends. Germline CDR1 is PRHDT and CDR2 is FYEKMQ (reference sequence). CDR3 sequence: CASSLEQDNSYEQYF. The DNA of the CDR3 is TGTGCCAGCAGCTTAGAACAGGATAATTCCTACGAGCAGTACTTC.

The genes are TRBV30 and TRBJ1-6; D ambiguous. Trimming took off 0 bases at V and 6 bases at J, with 9 bases between the two ends. Germline CDR1 and CDR2: GTSNPN and SVGIG (reference sequence). The CDR3 runs 14 residues. CDR3 protein: CAWSVHGVNSPLHF. Written as DNA, the CDR3 is TGTGCCTGGAGTGTACACGGAGTTAATTCACCCCTCCACTTT.

This clone was picked up a small number of times. The V and J genes are TRBV4-1 and TRBJ2-7; D possibly corresponds to TRBD2 (5 bases). The germline gives CDR1 MGHRA, CDR2 YSYEKL. V was clipped by 2 bases and J by 1 base, with 9 bases between them. This CDR3 is 14 amino acids long. The CDR3 bases are TGCGCCAGCAGCCAACCCGGGATTTCCTACGAGCAGTACTTC. It yields the protein CASSQPGISYEQYF.

The genes are TRBV21-1 and TRBJ1-2; no DNA check was done on the table's D call, TRBD1. TRBV21-1 is annotated as a pseudogene. This CDR3 has 17 residues. The DNA for the CDR3 is TGTGCCAGCAGCAGCGGACCCACAGGGGAAGGGCCCTATGGCTACACCTTC. Translated, it gives CASSSGPTGEGPYGYTF.

V is TRBV5-4 and J is TRBJ2-7; tentative D call: TRBD2 (5 bases). This CDR3 has 15 amino acids. V was clipped by 0 bases and J by 7 bases, with 17 bases between them. The germline gives CDR1 SGHNT, CDR2 YYREEE (reference sequence). This chain's CDR3 is CASSLGGSRGWEQYF. For the CDR3, the DNA is TGTGCCAGCAGCTTGGGTGGGAGTCGAGGGTGGGAGCAGTACTTC. Supplemented by reference TRBV5-4 and TRBJ2-7, the full variable domain reads ETGVTQSPTHLIKTRGQQVTLRCSSQSGHNTVSWYQQALGQGPQFIFQYYREEENGRGNFPPRFSGLQFPNYSSELNVNALELDDSALYLCASSLGGSRGWEQYFGPGTRLTVT.

The chain joins TRBV5-1 to TRBJ2-5; 10 bases agree with TRBD1. V lost 2 bases and J lost 3; bases outside the gene matches: 1. The CDR3 length is 14 residues. Germline V gene sequence: CDR1 SGHRS, CDR2 YFSETQ. The CDR3 loop is CASSFGTGEETQYF. The CDR3, as DNA: TGCGCCAGCAGCTTTGGGACAGGGGAAGAGACCCAGTACTTC.

The CDR3 spells CASSPRDRVEKLFF. CDR3 DNA: TGTGCCAGCAGCCCTCGGGACAGGGTTGAAAAACTGTTTTTT. This chain uses TRBV6-5 with TRBJ1-4; TRBD1 agrees at 9 bases. The J segment lost 7 bases and the V segment lost 6 bases, leaving 6 bases of the junction unmatched. The CDR3 has 14 residues. Germline-derived CDR1 and CDR2 are MNHEY and SVGAGI.

The chain carries TRBV4-1 and TRBJ1-3; D possibly corresponds to TRBD1 (5 bases). V shed 5 bases and J shed 3 bases, with 17 bases lying between them. Germline V gives CDR1 MGHRA, CDR2 YSYEKL. The CDR3 contains 16 residues. Written as DNA, the CDR3 is TGCGCCAGCAGCACCAACCAGGGTAGAAGTGGAAACACCATATATTTT. Translated, it gives CASSTNQGRSGNTIYF.

The chain couples TRBV7-9 to TRBJ2-7, with 10 positions matching TRBD2. The germline CDR1 and CDR2 sequences are SEHNR and FQNEAQ (reference sequence). Unmatched junction bases numbered 3, after V lost 1 base and J lost 3 bases. The CDR3 loop spans 15 amino acids. CDR3 protein: CASSLEPSGSYEQYF. In nucleotides, the CDR3 is TGTGCCAGCAGCTTAGAGCCTAGCGGGAGCTACGAGCAGTACTTC.

This chain links TRBV5-6 with TRBJ2-1; TRBD2 matches 10 bases. V dropped 4 bases and J dropped 5; count of bases not matched to a gene: 6. CDR1 is SGHDT and CDR2 is YYEEEE in the germline V gene. This CDR3 region has 15 residues. In nucleotides, the CDR3 is TGTGCCAGCAGCCCGGTCCTAGCGGGGGACAATGAGCAGTTCTTC. Its protein is CASSPVLAGDNEQFF.

The chain uses TRBV30 and TRBJ1-2; 7 bases agree with TRBD1. This CDR3 comprises 14 residues. The germline V gene has CDR1 GTSNPN and CDR2 SVGIG (reference sequence). J gave up 4 bases and V 5 bases, and 10 bases lay outside the gene matches. This CDR3 reads CAWRGTEFFYGYTF. The CDR3 region has the DNA TGTGCCTGGCGCGGGACAGAATTCTTCTATGGCTACACCTTC.

The V gene is TRBV9, the J gene TRBJ2-1; no definite D call. CDR1 and CDR2 from the germline V gene are SGDLS and YYNGEE. This CDR3 is built from 12 residues. Trimming removed 4 bases from V and 10 bases from J, with 12 bases in between. CDR3 amino acids: CASSSWSEEQFF. The CDR3, as DNA: TGTGCCAGCAGCTCCTGGTCCGAGGAGCAGTTCTTC.

The V gene is TRBV29-1, the J gene TRBJ2-2; 13 bases line up with TRBD2. The V and J ends lost 7 bases and 3 bases, in that order; junction bases with no gene match: 8. The CDR3 loop spans 16 amino acids. Germline V gene data show CDR1 as SQVTM and CDR2 as ANQGSEA. The CDR3 region is CSARTSGSMYTGELFF. CDR3 nucleotides: TGCAGCGCCAGGACTAGCGGGAGTATGTACACCGGGGAGCTGTTTTTT.

This clone was picked up a small number of times. The V gene is TRBV30, the J gene TRBJ1-5; no definite D call. The germline V and J ends were trimmed by 3 bases and 7 bases, with 13 bases remaining between them. Germline lookup yields CDR1 GTSNPN and CDR2 SVGIG (reference sequence). The CDR3 consists of 13 residues. Here the CDR3 DNA reads TGTGCCTGGAGCCGCTGGGCGGGACAGCCCCAGCATTTT. As protein: CAWSRWAGQPQHF.

The V and J genes are TRBV15 and TRBJ2-2; 7 nucleotides line up with TRBD2. J was trimmed by 1 base and V by 1 base; bases with no gene match: 9. The CDR3 has 18 residues. In germline, CDR1 is LNHNV, CDR2 YYDKDF (reference sequence). The CDR3 coding sequence is TGTGCCACCAGCAGAGGAGGGCTAGCGGACAAGAACACCGGGGAGCTGTTTTTT. Translating gives CATSRGGLADKNTGELFF.

This chain links TRBV7-9 with TRBJ2-3, with 8 bases fitting TRBD1. Trimming cost V 5 bases and J 0 bases; bases outside gene matches: 7. Germline CDR1 SEHNR, CDR2 FQNEAQ (reference sequence). CDR3 size: 16 residues. The CDR3 here is CASSTRQGTSTDTQYF. CDR3 nucleotides: TGTGCCAGCAGCACCCGACAGGGGACTAGCACAGATACGCAGTATTTT.

The V gene is TRBV6-7, the J gene TRBJ1-5; D might be TRBD1 (5 bases). TRBV6-7 is given ORF status, its function remaining uncertain. The CDR3 has 17 residues. The V and J ends lost 0 bases and 0 bases respectively, with 12 bases between them. CDR3 nucleotides: TGTGCCAGCAGTTACTCGGGGCCCTTATATAGCAATCAGCCCCAGCATTTT. This translates into CASSYSGPLYSNQPQHF.

The CDR3 sequence: CASSGRQGFGYEQYF. The CDR3 coding sequence is TGTGCCAGCAGTGGCCGACAGGGGTTTGGCTACGAGCAGTACTTC. V and J are TRBV27 and TRBJ2-7; 8 nucleotides agree with TRBD1. This CDR3 spans 15 amino acids. V was clipped by 5 bases and J by 3 bases; unmatched bases: 9. Germline V gene sequence: CDR1 MNHEY, CDR2 SMNVEV (reference sequence).

DNA of the CDR3: TGCGCCAGCAGCCAAGTCGGGGACAGCTCCTACGAGCAGTACTTC. This sequence encodes CASSQVGDSSYEQYF. The chain combines TRBV4-1 with TRBJ2-7; 7 nucleotides line up with TRBD1. Unmatched junction bases numbered 3, after V lost 1 base and J lost 0 bases. The CDR3 loop spans 15 amino acids. Germline CDR1 is MGHRA and CDR2 is YSYEKL.

The chain couples TRBV6-5 to TRBJ1-3; 8 bases line up with TRBD1. With 5 bases clipped from V and 3 bases from J, the junction kept 0 bases outside the gene matches. This CDR3 contains 13 residues. The germline gives CDR1 MNHEY, CDR2 SVGAGI. In DNA form, the CDR3 reads TGTGCCAGCAGTACAGGGGGTGGAAACACCATATATTTT. Amino acids: CASSTGGGNTIYF.